What follows is one T cell receptor (beta chain) and its context. Other DNA sequences in the sample encode the same CDR3. Trimming removed 3 bases at V and 1 base at J, with 3 bases between. This CDR3 has 12 residues. Germline values: CDR1 MDHEN, CDR2 SYDVKM. The sample is drawn from a study of shared clonotypes between healthy human individuals. Looking at the study overall: The donor pool was made up of two women and three men aged 18 to 49.

Naive CD8 cells, CD45RO-negative and positively selected for CCR7, excluded terminally differentiated effector memory CD45RA+ cells. TCRdb's table, derived via immunoSEQ multiplex PCR, lists solely in-frame clones and lacks some. The sample carries about 2.2 million clones, around 93% recorded once. The sequenced material came from naive CD8+ T cells from PBMCs. This clonotype originated in a man aged 18-30 years in good health. Some clones in this sample may be carry-over from other donors' samples. J is TRBJ1-1 and V is TRBV28; D not resolved. CDR3 loop: CASSFGNTEAFF. CDR3 DNA: TGTGCCAGCAGTTTTGGGAACACTGAAGCTTTCTTT.